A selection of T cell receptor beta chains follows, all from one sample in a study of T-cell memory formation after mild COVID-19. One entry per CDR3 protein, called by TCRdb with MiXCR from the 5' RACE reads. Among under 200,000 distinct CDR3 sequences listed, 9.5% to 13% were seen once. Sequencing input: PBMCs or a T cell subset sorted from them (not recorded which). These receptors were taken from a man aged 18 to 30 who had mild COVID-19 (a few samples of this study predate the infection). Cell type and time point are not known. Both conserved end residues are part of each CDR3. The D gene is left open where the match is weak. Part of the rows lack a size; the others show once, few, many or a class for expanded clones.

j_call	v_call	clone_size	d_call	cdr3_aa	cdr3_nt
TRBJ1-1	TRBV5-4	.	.	CASSVDSGTNTEAFF	TGTGCCAGCAGCGTGGACAGCGGGACGAACACTGAAGCTTTCTTT
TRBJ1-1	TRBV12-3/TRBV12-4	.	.	CASSLVSVVFF	TGTGCCAGCAGTTTGGTTTCAGTCGTTTTCTTT
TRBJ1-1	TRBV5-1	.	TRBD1	CASTLGTGAQAFF	TGCGCCAGCACTTTGGGGACAGGGGCTCAAGCTTTCTTT
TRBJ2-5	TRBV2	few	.	CASSEGGETQYF	TGTGCCAGCAGTGAGGGGGGAGAGACCCAGTACTTC
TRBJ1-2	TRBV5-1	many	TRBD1	CASSLGQGNYGYTF	TGCGCCAGCAGCTTGGGACAGGGGAACTATGGCTACACCTTC
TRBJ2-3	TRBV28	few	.	CASSLSQKADTQYF	TGTGCCAGCAGTTTATCCCAAAAGGCAGATACGCAGTATTTT
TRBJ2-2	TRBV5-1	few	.	CASSLRNRTNTGELFF	TGCGCCAGCAGCTTGAGGAACAGGACGAACACCGGGGAGCTGTTTTTT
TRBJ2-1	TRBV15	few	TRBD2	CATSRGGSRLAGGTEQFF	TGTGCCACCAGCAGGGGAGGATCTAGACTAGCGGGGGGGACAGAGCAGTTCTTC
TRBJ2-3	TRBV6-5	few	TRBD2	CASSRTSGGSSTDTQYF	TGTGCCAGCAGTCGGACTAGCGGGGGGTCTAGCACAGATACGCAGTATTTT
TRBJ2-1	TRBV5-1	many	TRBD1	CASSFQGAGNEQFF	TGCGCCAGCAGCTTTCAGGGGGCGGGTAATGAGCAGTTCTTC
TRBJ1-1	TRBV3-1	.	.	CASINGAANTEAFF	TGTGCCAGCATCAACGGGGCAGCGAACACTGAAGCTTTCTTT
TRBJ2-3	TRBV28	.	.	CASSLVLARGVGNTDTQYF	TGTGCCAGCAGTTTGGTCCTAGCCCGTGGGGTAGGGAACACAGATACGCAGTATTTT
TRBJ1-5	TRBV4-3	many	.	CASSQDGQGRQPQHF	TGCGCCAGCAGCCAAGATGGGCAGGGGAGGCAGCCCCAGCATTTT
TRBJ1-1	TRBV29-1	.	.	CSPLRVNTEAFF	TGCAGCCCCCTCCGGGTGAACACTGAAGCTTTCTTT
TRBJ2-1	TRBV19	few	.	CASSMRGSSYNEQFF	TGTGCCAGTAGTATGCGGGGTAGCTCCTACAATGAGCAGTTCTTC
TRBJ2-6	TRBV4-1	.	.	CASRPSPGFRESGANVLTF	TGCGCCAGCAGACCCTCCCCGGGCTTTAGGGAGTCTGGGGCCAACGTCCTGACTTTC
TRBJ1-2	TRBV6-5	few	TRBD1	CASSYSEDREGYTF	TGTGCCAGCAGTTACTCTGAGGACAGGGAAGGCTACACCTTC
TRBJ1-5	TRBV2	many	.	CASMGEGRAGNQPQHF	TGTGCCAGCATGGGCGAGGGCCGTGCCGGTAATCAGCCCCAGCATTTT
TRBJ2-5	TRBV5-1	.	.	CASSSWAGGETQYF	TGCGCCAGCAGCTCCTGGGCCGGTGGAGAGACCCAGTACTTC
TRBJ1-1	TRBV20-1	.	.	CSARVGSYEGKAFF	TGCAGTGCTAGAGTCGGGTCTTACGAAGGTAAAGCTTTCTTT
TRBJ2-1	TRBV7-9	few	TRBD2	CASSPSGGAGEQFF	TGTGCCAGCAGCCCTAGCGGGGGGGCGGGTGAGCAGTTCTTC
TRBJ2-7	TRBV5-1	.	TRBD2	CASSLDGTSGEQYF	TGCGCCAGCAGCTTGGACGGGACTAGCGGCGAGCAGTACTTC
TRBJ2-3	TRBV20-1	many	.	CSARFQRSTDTQYF	TGCAGTGCTAGGTTTCAACGTAGCACAGATACGCAGTATTTT
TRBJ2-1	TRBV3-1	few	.	CASSQAGTRVNEQFF	TGTGCCAGCAGCCAAGCAGGGACTCGGGTTAATGAGCAGTTCTTC
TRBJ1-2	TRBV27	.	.	CASSLLGTYGYTF	TGTGCCAGCAGTTTATTGGGGACCTATGGCTACACCTTC
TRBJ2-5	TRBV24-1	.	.	CATSDLGQTETQYF	TGTGCCACCAGTGATCTGGGACAAACAGAGACCCAGTACTTC
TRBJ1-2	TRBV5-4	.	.	CASSLAAVRGYGYTF	TGTGCCAGCAGCTTGGCCGCTGTCAGGGGTTATGGCTACACCTTC
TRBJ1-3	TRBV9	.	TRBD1	CASTPGTGLNTIYF	TGTGCCAGCACCCCAGGGACAGGGCTGAACACCATATATTTT
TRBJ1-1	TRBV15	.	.	CATSNMNTEAFF	TGTGCCACCAGCAATATGAACACTGAAGCTTTCTTT
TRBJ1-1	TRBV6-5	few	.	CASSLQPGWAEAFF	TGTGCCAGCAGTCTTCAACCGGGTTGGGCTGAAGCTTTCTTT
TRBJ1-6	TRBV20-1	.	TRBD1	CSARALTGGESPLHF	TGCAGTGCTAGAGCATTAACAGGGGGCGAATCACCCCTCCACTTT
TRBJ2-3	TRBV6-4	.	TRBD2	CASSASSGGTDTQYF	TGTGCCAGCAGTGCCTCTAGCGGGGGGACAGATACGCAGTATTTT
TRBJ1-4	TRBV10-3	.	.	CAISDEESNEKLFF	TGTGCCATCAGTGACGAGGAATCTAATGAAAAACTGTTTTTT
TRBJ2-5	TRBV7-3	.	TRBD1	CASSYRGRPQETQYF	TGTGCCAGCAGCTACAGGGGGCGCCCGCAAGAGACCCAGTACTTC
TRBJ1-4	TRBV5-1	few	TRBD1	CASSPAGTGSEKLFF	TGCGCCAGCAGCCCCGCCGGGACAGGGAGCGAAAAACTGTTTTTT
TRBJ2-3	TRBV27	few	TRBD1	CASSLSWDRVSDTQYF	TGTGCCAGCAGTTTATCTTGGGACAGGGTTTCAGATACGCAGTATTTT
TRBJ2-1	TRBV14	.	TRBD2	CASSQGLAGNNGQFF	TGTGCCAGCAGCCAAGGGCTAGCGGGCAACAATGGGCAGTTCTTC
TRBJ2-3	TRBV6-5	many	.	CASGGSTDTQYF	TGTGCCAGCGGGGGCTCTACAGATACGCAGTATTTT
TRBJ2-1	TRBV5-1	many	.	CASSLRQAKNEQFF	TGCGCCAGCAGCTTACGGCAGGCCAAGAATGAGCAGTTCTTC
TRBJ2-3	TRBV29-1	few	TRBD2	CSISGGRTDTQYF	TGCAGCATATCGGGGGGGCGCACAGATACGCAGTATTTT
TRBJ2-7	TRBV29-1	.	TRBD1	CSAGQGYEQYF	TGCAGCGCGGGACAGGGCTACGAGCAGTACTTC
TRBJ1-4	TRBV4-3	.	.	CASSPGDRGYNEKLFF	TGCGCCAGCAGCCCAGGGGATCGCGGGTATAATGAAAAACTGTTTTTT
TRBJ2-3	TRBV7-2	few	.	CASSPLGTPSTDTQYF	TGTGCCAGCAGCCCACTGGGGACCCCCTCGACAGATACGCAGTATTTT
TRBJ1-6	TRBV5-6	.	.	CASSLGRGGSPLHF	TGTGCCAGCAGCTTGGGCAGGGGAGGTTCACCCCTCCACTTT
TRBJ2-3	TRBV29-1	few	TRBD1	CGCRQGDTQYF	TGCGGGTGTCGACAGGGCGATACGCAGTATTTT
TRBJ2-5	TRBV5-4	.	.	CASSLDLHQETQYF	TGTGCCAGCAGCTTGGATCTCCACCAAGAGACCCAGTACTTC